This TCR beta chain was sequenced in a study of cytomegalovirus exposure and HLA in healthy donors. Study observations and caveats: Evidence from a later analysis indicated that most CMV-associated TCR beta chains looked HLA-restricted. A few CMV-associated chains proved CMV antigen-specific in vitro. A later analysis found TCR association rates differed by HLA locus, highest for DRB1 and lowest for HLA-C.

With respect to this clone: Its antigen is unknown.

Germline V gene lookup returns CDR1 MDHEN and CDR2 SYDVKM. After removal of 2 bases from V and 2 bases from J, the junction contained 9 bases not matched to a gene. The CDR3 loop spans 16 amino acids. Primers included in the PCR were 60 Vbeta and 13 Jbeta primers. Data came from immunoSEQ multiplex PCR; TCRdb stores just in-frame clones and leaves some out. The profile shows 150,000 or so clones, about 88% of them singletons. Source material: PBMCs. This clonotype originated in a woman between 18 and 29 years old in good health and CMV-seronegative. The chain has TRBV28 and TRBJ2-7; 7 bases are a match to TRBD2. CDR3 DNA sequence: TGTGCCAGCAGTTTAGGGCTAGCGGATTACCCCTACGAGCAGTACTTC. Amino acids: CASSLGLADYPYEQYF.